This TCR beta chain was sequenced for a study of T cells in Graves' hyperthyroidism and ophthalmopathy. Overall study context: Blood was drawn when the patient was first diagnosed and still untreated. General study findings and limits: Most thyroid clonotypes expanded above 0.001 appeared in blood too.

The investigators amplified TCR beta CDR3 regions from RNA transcripts. An initial round of RT-PCR targeting the TCR CDR3 relied on the HTBI primer set. In TCRdb, the multiplex PCR reads were re-called with MiXCR into one record per CDR3 protein. Of about 300,000 distinct CDR3 sequences in the sample, around 19% were seen once. As regards this clonotype: Its antigen is still unknown.

Enrolled ophthalmopathy patients presented with a Clinical Activity Score of at least 3, a NOSPECS grade of at least 4, and disease duration under 3 months. Thyroid ultrasound, orbital computed tomography, clinical symptoms, and serum thyroxine and TRAb underpinned diagnoses. The CDR3 contains 15 residues. Germline loops: CDR1 MNHNS, CDR2 SASEGT. The V segment lost 6 bases and the J segment 10 bases; nucleotides outside the gene matches: 10. The material sequenced was blood. This TCR came from a man aged 50-60 years with Graves' ophthalmopathy. The V gene is TRBV6-1, the J gene TRBJ1-6; 9 bases agree with TRBD1. CDR3 nucleotide sequence: TGTGCCAGCAGCATCCGGGACAGGGACCACTCACCCCTCCACTTT. It translates to CASSIRDRDHSPLHF.